This T cell receptor beta chain comes out of a study of CD8 T cells in ankylosing spondylitis. Study conclusions and caveats: A motif of 7 to 9 highly homologous TCR beta variants was seen as apparently characteristic of ankylosing spondylitis blood.

The germline gives CDR1 SGHDT, CDR2 YYEEEE. V gave up 0 bases and J gave up 4 bases; unmatched junction bases: 0. The CDR3 is 13 residues long. TCRdb re-analysed the 5' RACE reads in MiXCR, keeping a single row per CDR3 protein. The sample has around 330,000 distinct CDR3 sequences; roughly 12% are singletons. In its sample, this clonotype was seen a few times. Its specificity is not known. This sequence originates from a female donor with ankylosing spondylitis or in good health (not recorded which). The J gene is TRBJ2-5, the V gene TRBV5-6; 7 positions match TRBD2. Sample: blood, either unsorted or a sorted T cell fraction (not recorded which). Here the CDR3 DNA reads TGTGCCAGCAGCTTGGAGCGGGGAGAGACCCAGTACTTC. It is translated as CASSLERGETQYF. Combining the CDR3 with reference TRBV5-6 and TRBJ2-5 gives the whole variable domain DAGVTQSPTHLIKTRGQQVTLRCSPKSGHDTVSWYQQALGQGPQFIFQYYEEEERQRGNFPDRFSGHQFPNYSSELNVNALLLGDSALYLCASSLERGETQYFGPGTRLLVL.